This TCR beta chain is drawn from a study of T-cell memory formation after mild COVID-19. Findings and limits, study-wide: Pre-infection memory showed some responding clones, and this suggested that cross-reactive memory joined.

A few counts support this clonotype. Its matching antigen is unknown. TCRalpha and TCRbeta libraries used 5'RACE with constant-segment primers and UMIs. From the 5' RACE reads, TCRdb called clonotypes with MiXCR, one entry per CDR3 protein. The repertoire consists of some 40,000 distinct CDR3 sequences, with roughly 9% occurring once and the leading ten covering about 11%. CDR3 length: 14 residues. The ends were cut back, 5 bases at V and 7 bases at J, with 15 bases in the middle. V gene TRBV12-3 or TRBV12-4 combines with J gene TRBJ1-5; possibly TRBD1 for D (5 bases). This TCR derives from an adult woman who had mild COVID-19 (a few samples of this study predate the infection). Cell type and time point are not known. Specimen: PBMCs or a T cell subset sorted from them (not recorded which). CDR3 sequence: CASSPRGGGQPQHF. The CDR3 DNA reads as TGTGCCAGCAGTCCCCGTGGGGGAGGACAGCCCCAGCATTTT.